The 4 T cell receptor beta chains given below trace back to one sample, sequenced in a study of blood T cells in healthy people across ages. The authors ran a second PCR of about 7 to 11 cycles using a sample-barcoded 5' primer and a J-beta primer mix. MiXCR, applied by TCRdb to the 5' RACE reads, yields one record per CDR3 protein. This sample has about 1.4 million distinct CDR3 sequences, with approximately 59% found just once. What was sequenced was blood. These receptors originate from a man aged 18-30 years in good health.

This clonotype was observed a handful of times. V and J are TRBV12-3 or TRBV12-4 and TRBJ2-3, with 10 bases aligning to TRBD2. There are 18 residues in the CDR3. V was pared by 3 bases and J by 4 bases, with 13 bases of the junction left unmatched. The DNA of the CDR3 is TGTGCCAGCAGTTTCCTACCCTCTAGCGGGAGTAACGCAGATACGCAGTATTTT. Encoded protein: CASSFLPSSGSNADTQYF.

A few counts support this clonotype. The chain couples TRBV3-1 to TRBJ2-3; D ambiguous. The CDR3 runs 16 residues. V lost 2 bases to trimming and J lost 2 bases, with 14 bases between them. CDR1 and CDR2 (germline): LGHDT, YNNKEL (reference sequence). Written as DNA, the CDR3 is TGTGCCAGCAGCCAACGGTCTCTAGATTTCACAGATACGCAGTATTTT. Its translation: CASSQRSLDFTDTQYF.

The chain has TRBV15 and TRBJ2-2; no firm D call. The germline CDR1 and CDR2 sequences are LNHNV and YYDKDF (reference sequence). Trimming pared 4 bases from V and 2 bases from J, leaving 5 bases between. The CDR3 loop spans 13 amino acids. In DNA form, the CDR3 reads TGTGCCACCAGCAAAGAAAACACCGGGGAGCTGTTTTTT. Translating gives CATSKENTGELFF.

As DNA, the CDR3 is TGTGCCAGCAGTGAAGGGCAGGCGACCCGCTACACCTTC. Protein sequence: CASSEGQATRYTF. The V call is TRBV6-4, the J call TRBJ1-2, with no clear D. This CDR3 is built from 13 residues. V was shortened by 3 bases and J by 9 bases, with 14 bases between the two germline ends. From germline, CDR1 is MRHNA and CDR2 SNTAGT.